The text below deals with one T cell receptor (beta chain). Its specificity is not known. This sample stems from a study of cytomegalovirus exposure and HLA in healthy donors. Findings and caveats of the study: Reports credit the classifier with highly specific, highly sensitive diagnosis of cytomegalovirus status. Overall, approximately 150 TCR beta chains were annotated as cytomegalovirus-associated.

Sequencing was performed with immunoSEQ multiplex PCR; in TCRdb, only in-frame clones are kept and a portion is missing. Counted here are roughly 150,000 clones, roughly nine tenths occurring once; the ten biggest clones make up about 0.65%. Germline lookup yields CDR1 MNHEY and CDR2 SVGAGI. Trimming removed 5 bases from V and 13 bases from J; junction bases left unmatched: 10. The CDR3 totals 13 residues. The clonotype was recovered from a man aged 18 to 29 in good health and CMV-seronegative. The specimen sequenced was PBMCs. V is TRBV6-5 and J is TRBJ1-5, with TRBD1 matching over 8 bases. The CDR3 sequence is CASSPPTGVGQHF. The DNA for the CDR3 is TGTGCCAGCAGTCCCCCGACAGGGGTGGGACAGCATTTT.